The sequence of this TCR beta chain was determined in a study of blood T cell repertoires in COVID-19. Produced via immunoSEQ multiplex PCR; TCRdb's table is partial and in-frame only. The sample carries 120,000 to 150,000 clones, over 80% recorded once. The V end lost 2 bases, the J end lost 5 bases, and 10 bases lay between the germline ends. The CDR3 totals 13 residues. Per the germline V gene, CDR1 is WNHNN and CDR2 is SYGVQD (reference sequence). The J gene is TRBJ2-7, the V gene TRBV10-1, with D perhaps matching TRBD1 (6 bases). Sequencing was performed on PBMCs or T cells enriched from blood (not recorded which). The receptor was isolated from a woman between 50 and 59 years old who had been exposed to COVID-19. The CDR3 coding sequence is TGCGCCAGCAGTGAGACAGGGACGAACGAGCAGTACTTC. It translates to CASSETGTNEQYF.